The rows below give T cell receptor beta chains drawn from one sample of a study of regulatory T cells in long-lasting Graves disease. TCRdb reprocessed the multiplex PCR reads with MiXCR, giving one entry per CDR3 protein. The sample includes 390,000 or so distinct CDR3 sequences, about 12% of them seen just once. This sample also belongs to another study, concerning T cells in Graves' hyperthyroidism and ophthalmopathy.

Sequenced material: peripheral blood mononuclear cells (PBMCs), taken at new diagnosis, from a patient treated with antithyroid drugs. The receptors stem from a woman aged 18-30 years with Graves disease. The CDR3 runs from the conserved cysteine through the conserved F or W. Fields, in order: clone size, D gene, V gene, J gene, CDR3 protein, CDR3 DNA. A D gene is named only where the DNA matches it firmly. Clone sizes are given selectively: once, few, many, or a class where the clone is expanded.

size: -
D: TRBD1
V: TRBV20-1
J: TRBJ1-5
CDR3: CSAREAGQGLHQPQHF
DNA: TGCAGTGCTAGAGAGGCGGGACAGGGGTTGCATCAGCCCCAGCATTTT

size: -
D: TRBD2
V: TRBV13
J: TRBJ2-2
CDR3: CASSLPSGGITGELFF
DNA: TGTGCCAGCAGCTTGCCTAGCGGGGGCATCACCGGGGAGCTGTTTTTT

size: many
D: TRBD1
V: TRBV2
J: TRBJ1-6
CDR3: CATKDRGGSPLHF
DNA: TGTGCCACCAAGGACAGGGGCGGATCACCCCTCCACTTT

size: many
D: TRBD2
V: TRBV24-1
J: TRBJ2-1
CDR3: CATSDPEAAGFIEQFF
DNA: TGTGCCACCAGTGACCCTGAGGCAGCGGGATTTATTGAGCAGTTCTTC

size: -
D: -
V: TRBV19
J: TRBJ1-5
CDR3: CASSTNFPGRSNQPQHF
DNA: TGTGCCAGTAGTACCAATTTCCCCGGACGGAGTAATCAGCCCCAGCATTTT

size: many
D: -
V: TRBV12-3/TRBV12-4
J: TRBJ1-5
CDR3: CATSNNQPQHF
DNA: TGTGCCACCTCAAACAATCAGCCCCAGCATTTT

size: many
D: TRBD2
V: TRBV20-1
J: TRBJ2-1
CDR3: CSARRGTSGSNEQFF
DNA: TGCAGTGCTAGAAGAGGGACTAGCGGGAGCAATGAGCAGTTCTTC

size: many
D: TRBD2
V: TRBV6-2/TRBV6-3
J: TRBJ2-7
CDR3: CASSYSSSGSYEQYF
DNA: TGTGCCAGCAGTTACTCGTCTAGCGGGAGCTACGAGCAGTACTTC

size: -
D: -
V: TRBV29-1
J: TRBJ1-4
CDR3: CSVESGFKLFF
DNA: TGCAGCGTTGAATCAGGGTTTAAACTGTTTTTT

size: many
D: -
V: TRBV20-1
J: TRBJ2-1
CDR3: CSANDPPEQFF
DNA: TGCAGTGCTAACGACCCCCCGGAGCAGTTCTTC

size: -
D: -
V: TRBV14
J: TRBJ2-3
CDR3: CASSQERHTQYF
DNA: TGTGCCAGCAGCCAAGAGAGGCATACGCAGTATTTT

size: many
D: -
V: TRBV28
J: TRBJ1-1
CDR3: CASSLDGALEAFF
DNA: TGTGCCAGCAGCTTAGACGGGGCTCTTGAAGCTTTCTTT

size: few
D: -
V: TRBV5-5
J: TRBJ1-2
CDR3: CASSPDHEWGHGYTF
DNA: TGTGCCAGCAGCCCGGACCATGAATGGGGACATGGCTACACCTTC

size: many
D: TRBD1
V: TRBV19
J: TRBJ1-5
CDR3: CASSIDASTGGGNQPQHF
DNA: TGTGCCAGTAGTATAGACGCATCGACAGGGGGTGGCAATCAGCCCCAGCATTTT